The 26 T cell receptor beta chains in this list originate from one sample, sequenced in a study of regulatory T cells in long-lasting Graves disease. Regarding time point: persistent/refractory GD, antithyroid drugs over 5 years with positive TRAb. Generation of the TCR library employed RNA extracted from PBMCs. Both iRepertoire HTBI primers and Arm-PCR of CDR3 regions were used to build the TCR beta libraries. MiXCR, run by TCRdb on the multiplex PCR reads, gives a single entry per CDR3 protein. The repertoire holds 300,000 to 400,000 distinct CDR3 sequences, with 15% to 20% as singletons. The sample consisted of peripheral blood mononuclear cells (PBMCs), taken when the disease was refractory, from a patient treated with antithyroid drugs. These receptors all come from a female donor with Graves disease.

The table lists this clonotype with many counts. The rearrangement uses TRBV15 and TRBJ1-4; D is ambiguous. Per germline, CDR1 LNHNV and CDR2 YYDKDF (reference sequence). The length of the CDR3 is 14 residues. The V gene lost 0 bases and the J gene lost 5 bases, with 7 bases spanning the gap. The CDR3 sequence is CATSREGPNEKLFF. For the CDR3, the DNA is TGTGCCACCAGCAGAGAGGGCCCGAATGAAAAACTGTTTTTT.

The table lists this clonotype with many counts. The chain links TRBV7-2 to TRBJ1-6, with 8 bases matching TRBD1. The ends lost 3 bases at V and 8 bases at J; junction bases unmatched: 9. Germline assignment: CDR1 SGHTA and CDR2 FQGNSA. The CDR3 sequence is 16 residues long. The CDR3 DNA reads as TGTGCCAGCAGCTTGCGGCGGACAGGGACGGATTCACCCCTCCACTTT. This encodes CASSLRRTGTDSPLHF.

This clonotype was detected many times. The CDR3 protein is CASSWVPGSEAFF. CDR3 DNA sequence: TGTGCCAGCAGTTGGGTACCGGGATCTGAAGCTTTCTTT. The chain joins TRBV27 to TRBJ1-1; D not certain. V was pared by 4 bases and J by 6 bases, with 12 bases between. The CDR3 is 13 amino acids. From germline, CDR1 is MNHEY and CDR2 SMNVEV (reference sequence).

The CDR3 sequence: CASSSGAGSNTNTGELFF. CDR3 nucleotide sequence: TGTGCCAGCAGCTCCGGGGCCGGATCGAACACGAACACCGGGGAGCTGTTTTTT. The V call is TRBV7-3, the J call TRBJ2-2; the D call may be TRBD1 or TRBD2 (5 bases each). Trimming pared 4 bases from V and 0 bases from J, leaving 18 bases between. The CDR3 is 18 amino acids. The germline CDR1 and CDR2 sequences are SGHTA and FQGTGA.

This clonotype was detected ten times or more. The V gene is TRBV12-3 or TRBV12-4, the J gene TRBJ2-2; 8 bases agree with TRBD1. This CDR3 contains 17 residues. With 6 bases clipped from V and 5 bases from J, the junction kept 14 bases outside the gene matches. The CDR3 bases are TGTGCCAGCAGACCCACAGGGGGAACCCCGGGGACCGGGGAGCTGTTTTTT. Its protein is CASRPTGGTPGTGELFF.

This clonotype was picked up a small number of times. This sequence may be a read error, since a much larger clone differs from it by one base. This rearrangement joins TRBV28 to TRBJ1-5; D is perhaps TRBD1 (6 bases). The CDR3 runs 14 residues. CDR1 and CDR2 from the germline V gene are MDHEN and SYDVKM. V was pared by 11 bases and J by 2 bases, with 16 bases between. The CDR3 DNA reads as TGTGCCTCCGGGGGCAAGTGGGGCAATCAGCCCCAGCATTTT. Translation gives CASGGKWGNQPQHF.

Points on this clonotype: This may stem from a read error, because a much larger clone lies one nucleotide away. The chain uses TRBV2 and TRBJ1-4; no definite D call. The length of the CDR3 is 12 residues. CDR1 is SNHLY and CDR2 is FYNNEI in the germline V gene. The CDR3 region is CASSLSNSQRRF. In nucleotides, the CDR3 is TGTGCCAGCAGTCTATCCAACAGTCAAAGAAGGTTT.

CDR3 nucleotides: TGCAGTGCTAGAGGGGGGGGGGACAGGGTGTTGGCCCGCGAAGCTTTCTTT. Residues: CSARGGGDRVLAREAFF. This chain uses TRBV20-1 with TRBJ1-1, with TRBD1 matching over 9 bases. V shed 1 base and J 8 bases; nucleotides not matched to a gene: 17. Germline loops: CDR1 DFQATT, CDR2 SNEGSKA (reference sequence). The CDR3 length is 17 residues.

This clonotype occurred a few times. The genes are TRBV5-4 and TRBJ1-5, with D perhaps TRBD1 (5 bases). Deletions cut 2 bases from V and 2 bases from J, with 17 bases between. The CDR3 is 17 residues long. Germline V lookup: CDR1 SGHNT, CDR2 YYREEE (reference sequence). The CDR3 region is CASSFTGTLYGNQPQHF. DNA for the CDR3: TGTGCCAGCAGCTTCACCGGGACCTTGTATGGCAATCAGCCCCAGCATTTT.

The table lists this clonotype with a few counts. The CDR3 coding sequence is TGTGCCACCAGCAGAGGTTTACACAGGGGGCTAAGCGATGAGCAGTTCTTC. This encodes CATSRGLHRGLSDEQFF. This chain connects TRBV15 to TRBJ2-1, with 9 nucleotides matching TRBD1. Trimming at V came to 1 base and at J to 8 bases, leaving 12 bases not matched to a gene. The CDR3 is 17 residues long. Germline-derived CDR1 and CDR2 are LNHNV and YYDKDF (reference sequence).

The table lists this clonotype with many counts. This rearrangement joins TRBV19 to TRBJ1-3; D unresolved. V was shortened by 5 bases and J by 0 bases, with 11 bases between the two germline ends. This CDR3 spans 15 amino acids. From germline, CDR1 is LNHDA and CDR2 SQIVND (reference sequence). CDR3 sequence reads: CASSPDFTSGNTIYF. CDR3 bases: TGTGCCAGTAGTCCGGACTTTACCTCTGGAAACACCATATATTTT.

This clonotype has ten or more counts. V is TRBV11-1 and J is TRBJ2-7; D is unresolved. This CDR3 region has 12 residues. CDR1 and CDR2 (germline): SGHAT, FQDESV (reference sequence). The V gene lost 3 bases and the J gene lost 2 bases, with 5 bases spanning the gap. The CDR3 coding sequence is TGTGCCAGCAGCTTTGGGGCCTACGAGCAGTACTTC. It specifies CASSFGAYEQYF.

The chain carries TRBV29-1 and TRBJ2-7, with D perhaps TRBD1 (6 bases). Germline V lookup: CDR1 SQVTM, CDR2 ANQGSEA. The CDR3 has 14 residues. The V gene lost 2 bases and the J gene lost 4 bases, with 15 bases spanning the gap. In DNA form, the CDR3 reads TGCAGCGTTGAAATCCCAGGGGTTACATACGAGCAGTACTTC. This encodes CSVEIPGVTYEQYF.

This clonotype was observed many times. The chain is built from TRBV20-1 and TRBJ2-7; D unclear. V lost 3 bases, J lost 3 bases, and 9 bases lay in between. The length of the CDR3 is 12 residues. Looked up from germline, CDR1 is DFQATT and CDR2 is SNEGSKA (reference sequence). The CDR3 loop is CSASSLNYEQYF. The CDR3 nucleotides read TGCAGTGCTAGTTCTCTGAACTACGAGCAGTACTTC.

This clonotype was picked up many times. The CDR3 protein is CSARFPSGKEGTQYF. As DNA, the CDR3 is TGCAGTGCTAGGTTCCCTAGTGGAAAGGAAGGGACCCAGTACTTC. V and J are TRBV20-1 and TRBJ2-5; D remains unclear. The CDR3 runs 15 residues. Germline V gene data show CDR1 as DFQATT and CDR2 as SNEGSKA (reference sequence). Trimming left V 3 bases short and J 7 bases short, with 21 bases between.

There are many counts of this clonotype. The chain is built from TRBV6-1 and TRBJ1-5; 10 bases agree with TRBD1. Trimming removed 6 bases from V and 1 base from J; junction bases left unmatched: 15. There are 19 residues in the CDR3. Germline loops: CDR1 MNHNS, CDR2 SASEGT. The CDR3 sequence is CASSPSTGGRSNSNQPQHF. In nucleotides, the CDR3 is TGTGCCAGCAGCCCATCGACAGGGGGCCGGTCTAACAGCAATCAGCCCCAGCATTTT.

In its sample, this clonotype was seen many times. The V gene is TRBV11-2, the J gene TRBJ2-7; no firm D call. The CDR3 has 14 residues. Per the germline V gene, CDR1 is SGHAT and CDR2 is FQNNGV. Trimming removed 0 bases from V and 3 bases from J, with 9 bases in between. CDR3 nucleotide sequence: TGTGCCAGCAGCTTAGACGAGACAATCTACGAGCAGTACTTC. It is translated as CASSLDETIYEQYF. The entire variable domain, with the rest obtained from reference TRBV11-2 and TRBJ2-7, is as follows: EAGVAQSPRYKIIEKRQSVAFWCNPISGHATLYWYQQILGQGPKLLIQFQNNGVVDDSQLPKDRFSAERLKGVDSTLKIQPAKLEDSAVYLCASSLDETIYEQYFGPGTRLTVT.

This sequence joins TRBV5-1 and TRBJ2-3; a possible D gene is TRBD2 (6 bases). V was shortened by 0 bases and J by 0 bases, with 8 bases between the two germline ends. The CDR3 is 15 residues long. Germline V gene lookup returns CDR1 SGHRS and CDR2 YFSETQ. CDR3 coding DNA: TGCGCCAGCAGCTTGGAGGCGGGAAGCACAGATACGCAGTATTTT. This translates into CASSLEAGSTDTQYF.

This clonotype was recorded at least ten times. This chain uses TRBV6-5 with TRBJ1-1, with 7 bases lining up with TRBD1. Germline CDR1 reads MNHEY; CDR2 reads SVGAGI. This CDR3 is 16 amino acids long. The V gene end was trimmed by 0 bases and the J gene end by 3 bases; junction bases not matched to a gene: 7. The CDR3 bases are TGTGCCAGCAGTTACTCTGCGGGACAGTTGGACACTGAAGCTTTCTTT. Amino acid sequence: CASSYSAGQLDTEAFF.

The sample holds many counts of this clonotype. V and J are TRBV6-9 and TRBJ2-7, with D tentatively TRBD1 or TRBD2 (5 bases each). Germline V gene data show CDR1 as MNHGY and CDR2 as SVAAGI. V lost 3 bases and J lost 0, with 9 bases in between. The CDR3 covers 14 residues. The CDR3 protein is CASSYTGPSYEQYF. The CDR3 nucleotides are TGTGCCAGCAGTTACACGGGACCCTCCTACGAGCAGTACTTC.

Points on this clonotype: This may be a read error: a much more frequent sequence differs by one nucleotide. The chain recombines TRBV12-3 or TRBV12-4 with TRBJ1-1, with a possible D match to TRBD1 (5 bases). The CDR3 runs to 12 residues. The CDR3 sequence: CASSYTGTEASF. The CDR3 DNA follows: TGTGCCAGCAGCTACACCGGGACTGAAGCTTCCTTT.

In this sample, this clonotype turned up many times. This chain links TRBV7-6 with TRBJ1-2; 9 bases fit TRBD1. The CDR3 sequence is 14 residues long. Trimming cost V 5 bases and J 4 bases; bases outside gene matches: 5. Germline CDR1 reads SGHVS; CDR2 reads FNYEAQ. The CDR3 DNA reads TGTGCCAGCAGCCCCGGGACAGGGCGCTATGGCTACACCTTC. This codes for CASSPGTGRYGYTF. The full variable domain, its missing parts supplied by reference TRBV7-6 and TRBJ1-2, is GAGVSQSPRYKVTKRGQDVALRCDPISGHVSLYWYRQALGQGPEFLTYFNYEAQQDKSGLPNDRFSAERPEGSISTLTIQRTEQRDSAMYRCASSPGTGRYGYTFGSGTRLTVV.

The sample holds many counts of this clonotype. This CDR3 is CATSDFPDRGDQPQHF. Written as DNA, the CDR3 is TGTGCCACCAGTGATTTCCCGGACAGGGGCGATCAGCCCCAGCATTTT. The chain couples TRBV24-1 to TRBJ1-5; 9 positions agree with TRBD1. Germline V CDR1 and CDR2: KGHDR, SFDVKD. The CDR3 contains 16 residues. With V trimmed by 1 base and J by 5 bases, 5 bases remained unmatched.

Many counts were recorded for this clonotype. As DNA, the CDR3 is TGTGCCAGCAGCCAAGGCTGGCAGGGGAATGAAAAACTGTTTTTT. Translating gives CASSQGWQGNEKLFF. The chain links TRBV3-1 to TRBJ1-4; weak D call: TRBD1 (6 bases). Germline loops: CDR1 LGHDT, CDR2 YNNKEL (reference sequence). Trimming stripped 1 base from V and 5 bases from J, with 11 bases between. CDR3 length: 15 residues.

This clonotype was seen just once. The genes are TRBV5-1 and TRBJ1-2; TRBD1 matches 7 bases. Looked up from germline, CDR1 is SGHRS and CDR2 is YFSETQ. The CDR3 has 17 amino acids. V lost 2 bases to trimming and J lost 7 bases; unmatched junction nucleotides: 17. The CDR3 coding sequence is TGCGCCAGCAGCTTTGATGTGGATGGCCGACAGGGAGGTGGCTACACCTTC. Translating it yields CASSFDVDGRQGGGYTF.

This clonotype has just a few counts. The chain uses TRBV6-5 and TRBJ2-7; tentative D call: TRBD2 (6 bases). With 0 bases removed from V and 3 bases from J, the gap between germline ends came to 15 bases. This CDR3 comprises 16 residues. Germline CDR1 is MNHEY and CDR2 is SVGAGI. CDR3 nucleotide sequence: TGTGCCAGCAGTTACTCGAGCAGCCTTAGCGGCTACGAGCAGTACTTC. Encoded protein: CASSYSSSLSGYEQYF.